This TCR beta chain is from a study of blood T cell repertoires in COVID-19. About the research overall: Sources were T cells, B-cell-depleted T cells, or PBMCs; the material itself was cDNA or gDNA.

Germline CDR1 reads KGHSH; CDR2 reads LQKENI. This CDR3 contains 16 residues. Losses at the gene ends were 6 bases for V and 4 bases for J; bases not matched to a gene: 13. TCRdb's copy holds only in-frame clones and misses some; the assay was immunoSEQ multiplex PCR. Here the sample spans hundreds of thousands of clones, 80% to 90% being singletons. V gene TRBV18 combines with J gene TRBJ1-1, with TRBD1 matching over 8 bases. The sequencing input was peripheral blood. The TCR was taken from an elderly man with acute or convalescent COVID-19. The CDR3 nucleotides are TGTGCCAGCTCGCGGGACCAGCAGGGGGCAGGCACTGAAGCTTTCTTT. Amino acid sequence: CASSRDQQGAGTEAFF. The variable domain in full, completed from reference TRBV18 and TRBJ1-1, reads NAGVMQNPRHLVRRRGQEARLRCSPMKGHSHVYWYRQLPEEGLKFMVYLQKENIIDESGMPKERFSAEFPKEGPSILRIQQVVRGDSAAYFCASSRDQQGAGTEAFFGQGTRLTVV.